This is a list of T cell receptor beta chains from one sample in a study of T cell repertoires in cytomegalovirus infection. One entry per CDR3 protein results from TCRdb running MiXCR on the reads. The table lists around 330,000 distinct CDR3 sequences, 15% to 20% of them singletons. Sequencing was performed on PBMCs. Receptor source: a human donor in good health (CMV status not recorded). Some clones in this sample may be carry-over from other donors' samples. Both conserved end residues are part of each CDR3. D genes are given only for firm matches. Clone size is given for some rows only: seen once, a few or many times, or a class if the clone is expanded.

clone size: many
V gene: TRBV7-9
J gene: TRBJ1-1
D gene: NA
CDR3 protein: CASSSPGDGEAFF
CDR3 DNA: TGTGCCAGCAGCTCACCAGGTGATGGTGAAGCTTTCTTT

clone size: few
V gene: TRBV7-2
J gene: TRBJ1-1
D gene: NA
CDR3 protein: CASSSLRGMVNTEAFF
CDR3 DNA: TGTGCCAGCAGCTCACTACGGGGAATGGTGAACACTGAAGCTTTCTTT

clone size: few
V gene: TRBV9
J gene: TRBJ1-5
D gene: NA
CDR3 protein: CASSLHGGYLQPQHF
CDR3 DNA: TGTGCCAGCAGCCTCCATGGGGGGTACCTCCAGCCCCAGCATTTT

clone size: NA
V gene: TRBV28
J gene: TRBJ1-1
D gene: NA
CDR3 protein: CASSLTRIVGDTEAFF
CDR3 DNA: TGTGCCAGCAGTTTAACCCGGATCGTGGGGGACACTGAAGCTTTCTTT

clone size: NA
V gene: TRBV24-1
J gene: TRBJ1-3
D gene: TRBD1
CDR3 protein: CATSDSISGGQRENTIYF
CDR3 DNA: TGTGCCACCAGTGATTCCATCAGCGGGGGACAGCGCGAAAACACCATATATTTT

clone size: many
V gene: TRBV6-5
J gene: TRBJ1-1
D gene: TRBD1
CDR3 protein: CASSYSQGAAEAFF
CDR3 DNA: TGTGCCAGCAGTTACTCCCAGGGGGCGGCTGAAGCTTTCTTT

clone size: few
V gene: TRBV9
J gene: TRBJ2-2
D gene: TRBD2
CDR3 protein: CASSVASGNTGELFF
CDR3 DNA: TGTGCCAGCAGCGTAGCTAGCGGGAACACCGGGGAGCTGTTTTTT

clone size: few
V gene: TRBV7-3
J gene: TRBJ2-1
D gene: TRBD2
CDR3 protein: CASSFLAGGFGEQFF
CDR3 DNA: TGTGCCAGCAGCTTTCTAGCGGGGGGATTCGGCGAGCAGTTCTTC

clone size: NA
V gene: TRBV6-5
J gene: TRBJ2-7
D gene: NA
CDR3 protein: CASNRDGSYEQYF
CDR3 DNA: TGTGCCAGCAACCGGGACGGGAGCTACGAGCAGTACTTC

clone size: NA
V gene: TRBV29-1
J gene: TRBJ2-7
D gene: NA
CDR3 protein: CSVEEQDYEQYF
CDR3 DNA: TGCAGCGTTGAAGAACAAGACTACGAGCAGTACTTC

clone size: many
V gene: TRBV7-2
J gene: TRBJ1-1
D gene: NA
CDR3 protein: CASSLWGAPEAFF
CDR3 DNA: TGTGCCAGCAGCTTATGGGGGGCACCCGAAGCTTTCTTT

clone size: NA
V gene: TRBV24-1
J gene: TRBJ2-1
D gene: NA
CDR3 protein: CATSDGGTSYNEQFF
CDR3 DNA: TGTGCCACCAGTGACGGGGGCACCTCTTACAATGAGCAGTTCTTC

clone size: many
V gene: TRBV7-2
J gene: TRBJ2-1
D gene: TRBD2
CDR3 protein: CASSLPRTSEQFF
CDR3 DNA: TGTGCCAGCAGCCTCCCCCGGACTAGTGAGCAGTTCTTC

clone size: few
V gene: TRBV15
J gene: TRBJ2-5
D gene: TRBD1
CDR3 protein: CATSRNRGETQYF
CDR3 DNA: TGTGCCACCAGCAGAAACAGGGGAGAGACCCAGTACTTC

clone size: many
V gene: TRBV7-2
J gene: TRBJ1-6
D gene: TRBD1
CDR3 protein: CASSFGTGTGGSYSYNSPLHF
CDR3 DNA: TGTGCCAGCAGCTTCGGAACTGGGACAGGAGGATCATACTCCTATAATTCACCCCTCCACTTT

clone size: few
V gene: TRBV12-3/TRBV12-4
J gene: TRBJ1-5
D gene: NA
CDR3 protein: CASSSSARGESPQHF
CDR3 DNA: TGTGCCAGCAGTTCGTCGGCCCGAGGGGAATCGCCCCAGCATTTT

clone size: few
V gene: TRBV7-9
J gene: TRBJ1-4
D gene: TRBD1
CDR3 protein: CASSSGTAGDEKLFF
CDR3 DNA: TGTGCCAGCAGCTCGGGGACAGCCGGGGATGAAAAACTGTTTTTT

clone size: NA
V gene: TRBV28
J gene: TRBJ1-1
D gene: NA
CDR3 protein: CASSNPEGAFF
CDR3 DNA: TGTGCCAGCAGTAATCCAGAGGGAGCTTTCTTT

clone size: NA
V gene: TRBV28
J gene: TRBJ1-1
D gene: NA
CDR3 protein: CASRTPGDTEAFF
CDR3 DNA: TGTGCCAGCAGGACCCCCGGGGACACTGAAGCTTTCTTT

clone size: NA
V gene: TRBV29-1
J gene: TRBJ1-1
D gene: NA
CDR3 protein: CSASGQLNTEAFF
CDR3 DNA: TGCAGCGCGTCGGGCCAGCTTAACACTGAAGCTTTCTTT

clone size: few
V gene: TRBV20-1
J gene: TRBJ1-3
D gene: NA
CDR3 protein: CSATLDSGNTIYF
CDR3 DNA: TGCAGTGCTACACTCGACTCTGGAAACACCATATATTTT

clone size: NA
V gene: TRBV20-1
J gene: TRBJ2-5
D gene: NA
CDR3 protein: CSAPGVLGSSETQYF
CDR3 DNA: TGCAGTGCCCCGGGGGTATTGGGGTCATCTGAGACCCAGTACTTC

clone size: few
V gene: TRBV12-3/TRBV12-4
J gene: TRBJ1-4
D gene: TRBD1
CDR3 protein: CASRDRGGDEKLFF
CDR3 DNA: TGTGCCAGCAGGGACAGGGGAGGGGATGAAAAACTGTTTTTT

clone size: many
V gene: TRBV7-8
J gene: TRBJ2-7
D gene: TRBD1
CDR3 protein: CASSSGAQTGGPYEQYF
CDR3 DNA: TGTGCCAGCAGCTCTGGGGCCCAGACAGGGGGCCCGTACGAGCAGTACTTC

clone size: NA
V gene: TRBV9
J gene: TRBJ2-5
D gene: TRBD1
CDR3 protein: CASSVAQGIYQETQYF
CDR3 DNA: TGTGCCAGCAGCGTAGCACAGGGGATCTACCAAGAGACCCAGTACTTC

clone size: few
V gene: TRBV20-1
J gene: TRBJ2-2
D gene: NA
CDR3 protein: CSARIENTGELFF
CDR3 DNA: TGCAGTGCTAGGATAGAGAACACCGGGGAGCTGTTTTTT

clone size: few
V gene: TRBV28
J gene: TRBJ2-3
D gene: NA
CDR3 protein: CASSLSGSGTQYF
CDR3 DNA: TGTGCCAGCAGTTTAAGTGGGAGTGGTACGCAGTATTTT

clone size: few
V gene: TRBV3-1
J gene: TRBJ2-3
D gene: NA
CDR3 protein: CASSQDLRTPWLNTQYF
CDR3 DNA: TGTGCCAGCAGCCAAGATTTGCGGACACCGTGGTTGAATACGCAGTATTTT

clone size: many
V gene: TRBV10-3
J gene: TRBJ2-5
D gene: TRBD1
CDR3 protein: CAISESKGQGSGYQETQYF
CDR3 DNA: TGTGCCATCAGTGAGTCCAAAGGACAGGGGTCGGGGTACCAAGAGACCCAGTACTTC